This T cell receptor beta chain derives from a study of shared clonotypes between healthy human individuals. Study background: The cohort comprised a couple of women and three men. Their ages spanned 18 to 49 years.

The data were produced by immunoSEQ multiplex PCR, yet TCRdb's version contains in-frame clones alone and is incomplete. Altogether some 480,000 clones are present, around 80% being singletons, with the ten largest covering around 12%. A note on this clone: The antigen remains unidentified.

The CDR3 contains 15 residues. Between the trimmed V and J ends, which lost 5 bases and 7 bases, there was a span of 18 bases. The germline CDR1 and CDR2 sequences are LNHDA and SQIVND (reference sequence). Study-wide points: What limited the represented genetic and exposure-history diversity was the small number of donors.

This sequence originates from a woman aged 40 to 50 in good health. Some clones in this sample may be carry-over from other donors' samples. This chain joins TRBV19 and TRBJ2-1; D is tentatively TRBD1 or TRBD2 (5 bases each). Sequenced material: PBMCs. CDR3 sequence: CASSLGQGGPNEQFF. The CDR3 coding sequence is TGTGCCAGTAGTTTGGGGCAGGGCGGGCCGAATGAGCAGTTCTTC.